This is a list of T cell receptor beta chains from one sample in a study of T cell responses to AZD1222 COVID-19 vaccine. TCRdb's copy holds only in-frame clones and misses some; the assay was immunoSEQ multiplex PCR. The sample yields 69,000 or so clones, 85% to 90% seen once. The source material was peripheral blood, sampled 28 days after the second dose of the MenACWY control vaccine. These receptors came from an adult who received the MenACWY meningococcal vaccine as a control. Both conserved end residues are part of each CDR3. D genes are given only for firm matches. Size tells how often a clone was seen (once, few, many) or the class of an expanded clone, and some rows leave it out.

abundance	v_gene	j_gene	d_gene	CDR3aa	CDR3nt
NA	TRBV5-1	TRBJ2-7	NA	CASSLATDYEQYF	TGCGCCAGCAGCTTGGCCACAGACTACGAGCAGTACTTC
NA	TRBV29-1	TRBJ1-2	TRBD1	CSATRGTGDYGYTF	TGCAGCGCTACACGGGGGACAGGGGACTATGGCTACACCTTC
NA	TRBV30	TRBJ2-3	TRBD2	CAWSVGLAGPMDTQYF	TGTGCCTGGAGTGTGGGCCTAGCGGGGCCGATGGATACGCAGTATTTT
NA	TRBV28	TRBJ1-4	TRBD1	CASSLLQGNEKLFF	TGTGCCAGCAGTTTATTACAGGGGAATGAAAAACTGTTTTTT
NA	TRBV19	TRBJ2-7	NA	CASGKGQSYEQYF	TGTGCCAGTGGGAAAGGACAGTCCTACGAGCAGTACTTC
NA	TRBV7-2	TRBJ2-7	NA	CASSLGGTLSYEQYF	TGTGCCAGCAGCTTGGGTGGGACTCTTTCCTACGAGCAGTACTTC
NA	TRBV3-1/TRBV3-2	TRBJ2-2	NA	CASSLGGSNTGELFF	TGTGCCAGCAGCCTCGGGGGATCGAACACCGGGGAGCTGTTTTTT
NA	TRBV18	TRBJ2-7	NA	CASSPPATPYEQYF	TGTGCCAGCTCACCACCGGCGACACCCTACGAGCAGTACTTC
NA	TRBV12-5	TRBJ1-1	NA	CASGLVGGVNTEAFF	TGTGCTAGTGGTTTGGTAGGAGGGGTGAACACTGAAGCTTTCTTT
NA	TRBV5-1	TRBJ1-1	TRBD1	CASSRGQAVSEAFF	TGCGCCAGCAGCCGAGGACAGGCGGTTAGTGAAGCTTTCTTT
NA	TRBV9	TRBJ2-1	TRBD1	CASSVEQGAWNEQFF	TGTGCCAGCAGCGTAGAACAGGGGGCTTGGAATGAGCAGTTCTTC
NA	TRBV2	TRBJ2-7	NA	CASSVVGYEQYF	TGTGCCAGCAGCGTTGTCGGCTACGAGCAGTACTTC
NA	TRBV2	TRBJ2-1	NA	CASSEVAGGIPFF	NA
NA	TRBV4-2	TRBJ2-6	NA	CASSQERAPGANVLTF	TGTGCCAGCAGCCAAGAAAGGGCTCCAGGGGCCAACGTCCTGACTTTC
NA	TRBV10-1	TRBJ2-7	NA	CASSLVGGEQYF	TGCGCCAGCAGCTTGGTCGGCGGCGAGCAGTACTTC
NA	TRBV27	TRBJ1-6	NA	CASSFRDPDNSPLHF	TGTGCCAGCAGTTTCCGGGACCCCGATAATTCACCCCTCCACTTT
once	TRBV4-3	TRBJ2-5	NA	CASSQEPGRAATQYF	TGCGCCAGCAGCCAAGAACCCGGGCGGGCAGCGACCCAGTACTTC
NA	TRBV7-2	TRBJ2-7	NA	CASSLGGGATSYEQYF	TGTGCCAGCAGCTTAGGTGGGGGGGCCACTTCCTACGAGCAGTACTTC
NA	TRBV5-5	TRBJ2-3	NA	CASSLGHRTDTQYF	TGTGCCAGCAGCTTGGGACACCGCACAGATACGCAGTATTTT
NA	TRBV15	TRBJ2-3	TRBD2	CATSSRSGGPSTDTQYF	TGTGCCACCAGTTCCCGGAGCGGGGGGCCTAGCACAGATACGCAGTATTTT
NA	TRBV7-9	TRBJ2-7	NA	CASTPGHEQYF	TGTGCCAGCACCCCGGGCCACGAGCAGTACTTC
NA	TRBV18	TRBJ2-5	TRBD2	CASSPPVGGGGQETQYF	TGTGCCAGCTCACCACCGGTTGGCGGGGGAGGCCAAGAGACCCAGTACTTC
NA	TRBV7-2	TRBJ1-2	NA	CASSFSEANYGYTF	TGTGCCAGCAGCTTCAGCGAAGCTAACTATGGCTACACCTTC
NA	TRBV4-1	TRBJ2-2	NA	CASSQAGTSSGLLRELFF	TGCGCCAGCAGCCAAGCGGGGACCTCATCAGGGTTGCTGAGGGAGCTGTTTTTT
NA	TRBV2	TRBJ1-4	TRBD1	CASSELGTGRSEKLFF	TGTGCCAGCAGTGAATTGGGGACAGGGCGGAGTGAAAAACTGTTTTTT
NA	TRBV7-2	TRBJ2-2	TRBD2	CASSQQSQRGGGELFF	TGTGCCAGCAGCCAACAGAGCCAGCGGGGAGGCGGGGAGCTGTTTTTT
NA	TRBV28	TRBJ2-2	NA	CASRNPGDANTGELFF	TGTGCCAGCAGGAACCCAGGGGACGCGAACACCGGGGAGCTGTTTTTT
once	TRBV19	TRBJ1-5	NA	CASNPRGFQPQHF	TGTGCCAGTAACCCGCGGGGATTTCAGCCCCAGCATTTT
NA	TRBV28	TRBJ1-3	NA	CASKDSTSGNTIYF	TGTGCCAGCAAGGACAGTACCTCTGGAAACACCATATATTTT
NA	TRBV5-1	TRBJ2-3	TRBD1	CASSSGTGGWDTQYF	TGCGCCAGCAGCTCCGGGACAGGGGGCTGGGATACGCAGTATTTT
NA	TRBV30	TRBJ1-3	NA	CARGHSSGNTIYF	TGTGCCCGAGGGCACAGCTCTGGAAACACCATATATTTT
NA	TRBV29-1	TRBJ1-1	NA	CSVEEGNEAFF	TGCAGCGTTGAAGAGGGGAACGAAGCTTTCTTT
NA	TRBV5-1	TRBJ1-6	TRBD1	CASSRGRDRSNSPLHF	TGCGCCAGCAGCCGGGGCCGGGACAGGTCTAATTCACCCCTCCACTTT
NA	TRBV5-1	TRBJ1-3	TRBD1	CASSPGGFTISGNTIYF	TGCGCCAGCAGCCCAGGGGGCTTTACTATCTCTGGAAACACCATATATTTT
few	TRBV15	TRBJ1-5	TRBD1	CATSRLGTASNQPQHF	TGTGCCACCAGCAGACTAGGGACAGCAAGCAATCAGCCCCAGCATTTT
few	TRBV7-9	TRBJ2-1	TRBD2	CASSFGTSVPNEQFF	TGTGCCAGCAGCTTCGGGACTAGTGTCCCCAATGAGCAGTTCTTC
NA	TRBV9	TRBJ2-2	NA	CASSVDLDANTGELFF	TGTGCCAGCAGCGTAGACCTGGACGCGAACACCGGGGAGCTGTTTTTT
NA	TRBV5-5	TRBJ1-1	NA	CASSLRVELNTEAFF	TGTGCCAGCAGCTTGAGGGTTGAACTGAACACTGAAGCTTTCTTT
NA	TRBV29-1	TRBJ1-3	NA	CSVPGDAGNTIYF	TGCAGCGTTCCCGGTGATGCGGGAAACACCATATATTTT
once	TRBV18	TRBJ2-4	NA	CASSPEQGANIQYF	TGTGCCAGCTCACCAGAACAGGGTGCAAACATTCAGTACTTC
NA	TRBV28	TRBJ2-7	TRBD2	CASSLEAGGQDEQYF	TGTGCCAGCAGTTTAGAGGCGGGAGGTCAAGACGAGCAGTACTTC
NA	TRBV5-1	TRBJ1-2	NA	CASSAGHNSNYGYTF	TGCGCCAGCAGCGCGGGACACAACTCTAACTATGGCTACACCTTC
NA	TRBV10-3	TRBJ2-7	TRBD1	CAISEPGQVNPYEQYF	TGTGCCATCAGTGAGCCGGGACAGGTTAACCCCTACGAGCAGTACTTC
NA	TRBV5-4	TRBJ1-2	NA	CASSLLAYPWGYTF	TGTGCCAGCAGCTTGCTAGCCTACCCGTGGGGCTACACCTTC
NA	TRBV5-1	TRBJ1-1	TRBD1	CASSLDSRGSYTEAFF	TGCGCCAGCAGCTTGGACAGCAGGGGGTCGTACACTGAAGCTTTCTTT
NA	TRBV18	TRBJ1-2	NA	CASSPYRPEDGYTF	TGTGCCAGCTCACCCTACAGGCCGGAAGATGGCTACACCTTC
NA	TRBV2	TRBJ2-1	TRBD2	CASSARGVAGYNEQFF	TGTGCCAGCAGTGCCCGGGGGGTAGCGGGGTACAATGAGCAGTTCTTC
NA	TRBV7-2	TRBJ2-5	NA	CASSSHRGRTSETQYF	TGTGCCAGCAGCTCCCACCGGGGACGGACGAGTGAGACCCAGTACTTC
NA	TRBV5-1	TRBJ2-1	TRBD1	CASSWTGVTYNEQFF	TGCGCCAGCAGCTGGACAGGGGTAACCTACAATGAGCAGTTCTTC
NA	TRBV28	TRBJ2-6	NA	CASSLQGTSGANVLTF	TGTGCCAGCAGTTTGCAGGGGACATCCGGGGCCAACGTCCTGACTTTC
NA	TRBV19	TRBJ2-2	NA	CASRSGYGDTGELFF	TGTGCCAGTAGGAGTGGATACGGGGACACCGGGGAGCTGTTTTTT